This T cell receptor beta chain is drawn from a study of shared clonotypes between healthy human individuals. Study as a whole: The study used three CD4 naive, three CD4 memory, two CD8 naive and one CD8 memory plate per donor.

V dropped 5 bases and J dropped 1 base, with 12 bases sitting between them. CDR1 is MDHEN and CDR2 is SYDVKM in the germline V gene. The CDR3 contains 15 residues. The authors ran the assay at deep level. Replicate PCRs run on sorted subsets employed approximately 0.2 ug DNA, tens of thousands of T cell genomes. Method: immunoSEQ multiplex PCR; TCRdb's copy keeps in-frame clones and lacks some. Altogether roughly 1 million clones are present, about 80% being singletons, with the ten largest covering approximately 0.5%. The TCR comes from a man younger than 35 in good health. Some clones in this sample may be carry-over from other donors' samples. Specimen: memory CD4+ T cells from PBMCs. The subset was: CD45RA-negative fraction. The chain combines TRBV28 with TRBJ1-5; D not resolved. CDR3 sequence reads: CASSPVSGSNQPQHF. The DNA of the CDR3 is TGTGCCAGCAGTCCGGTGAGTGGAAGCAATCAGCCCCAGCATTTT.